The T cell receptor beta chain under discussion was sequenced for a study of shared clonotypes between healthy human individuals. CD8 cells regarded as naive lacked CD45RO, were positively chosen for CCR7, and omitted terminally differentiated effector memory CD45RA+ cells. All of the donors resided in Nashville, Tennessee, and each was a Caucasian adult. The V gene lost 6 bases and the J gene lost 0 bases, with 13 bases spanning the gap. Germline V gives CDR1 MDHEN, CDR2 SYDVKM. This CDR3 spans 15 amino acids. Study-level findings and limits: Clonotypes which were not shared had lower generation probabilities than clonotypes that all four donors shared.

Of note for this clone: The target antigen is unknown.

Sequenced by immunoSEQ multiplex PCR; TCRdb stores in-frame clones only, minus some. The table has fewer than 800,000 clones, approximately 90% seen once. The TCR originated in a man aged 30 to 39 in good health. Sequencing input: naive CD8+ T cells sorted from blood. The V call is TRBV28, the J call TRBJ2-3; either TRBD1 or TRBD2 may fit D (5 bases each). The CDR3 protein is CASSPGASSTDTQYF. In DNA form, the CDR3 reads TGTGCCAGCAGCCCCGGGGCCTCTAGCACAGATACGCAGTATTTT.